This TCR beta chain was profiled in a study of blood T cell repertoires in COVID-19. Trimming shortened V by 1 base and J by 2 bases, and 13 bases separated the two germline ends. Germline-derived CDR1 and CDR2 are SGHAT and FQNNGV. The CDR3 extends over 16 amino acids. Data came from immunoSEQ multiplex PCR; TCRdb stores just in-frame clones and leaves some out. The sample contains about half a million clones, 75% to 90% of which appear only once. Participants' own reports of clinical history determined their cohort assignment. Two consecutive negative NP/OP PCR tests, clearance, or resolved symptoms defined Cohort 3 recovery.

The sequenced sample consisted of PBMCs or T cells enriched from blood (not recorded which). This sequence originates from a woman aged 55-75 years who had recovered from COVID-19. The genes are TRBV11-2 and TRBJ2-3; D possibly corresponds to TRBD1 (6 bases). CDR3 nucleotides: TGTGCCAGCAGCTTAGGGTGGGGGCCACCCACAGATACGCAGTATTTT. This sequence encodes CASSLGWGPPTDTQYF. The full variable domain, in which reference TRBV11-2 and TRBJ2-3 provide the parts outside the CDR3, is EAGVAQSPRYKIIEKRQSVAFWCNPISGHATLYWYQQILGQGPKLLIQFQNNGVVDDSQLPKDRFSAERLKGVDSTLKIQPAKLEDSAVYLCASSLGWGPPTDTQYFGPGTRLTVL.